The 32 T cell receptor beta chains below were found in one sample sequenced in a study of CD8 T cells in ankylosing spondylitis. Study-level results: What seemed typical of ankylosing spondylitis blood was a TCR beta motif built from roughly eight highly homologous variants.

TCRdb itself ran the 5' RACE reads through MiXCR, one entry per CDR3 protein. Here the sample spans roughly 670,000 distinct CDR3 sequences, under 20% being singletons. No antigens are known for them. The sequenced material came from blood, either unsorted or a sorted T cell fraction (not recorded which). The receptors derive from a male donor with ankylosing spondylitis.

The chain has TRBV20-1 and TRBJ2-7; 9 bases align to TRBD2. The CDR3 sequence is 15 residues long. After removal of 1 base from V and 3 bases from J, the junction contained 7 bases not matched to a gene. Germline V lookup: CDR1 DFQATT, CDR2 SNEGSKA (reference sequence). In DNA, the CDR3 is TGCAGTGCTAGAGGGATTAGCGGGAGTATCTACGAGCAGTACTTC. It yields the protein CSARGISGSIYEQYF.

This chain joins TRBV6-2 or TRBV6-3 and TRBJ1-1, with 7 bases matching TRBD1. Germline V CDR1 and CDR2: MNHEY, SVGEGT. CDR3 length: 15 residues. V dropped 2 bases and J dropped 1; count of bases not matched to a gene: 4. The CDR3 DNA reads TGTGCCAGCAGTTACCGACAGGGCGGGAACACTGAAGCTTTCTTT. Translation: CASSYRQGGNTEAFF.

This clonotype was counted only a few times. The rearrangement links TRBV4-3 to TRBJ2-7, with no clear D. V lost 0 bases to trimming and J lost 0 bases, with 9 bases between them. The germline gives CDR1 LGHNA, CDR2 YSLEER. This CDR3 comprises 15 residues. The CDR3 is CASSQDYYSSYEQYF. The CDR3 DNA reads as TGCGCCAGCAGCCAAGATTATTACAGCTCCTACGAGCAGTACTTC.

This clonotype was found a few times. The rearrangement joins TRBV29-1 to TRBJ1-2; 9 bases align to TRBD1. CDR3 length: 17 residues. CDR1 is SQVTM and CDR2 is ANQGSEA in the germline V gene. The junction had 15 bases not matched to a gene; V was cut back by 7 bases and J by 0 bases. CDR3 residues: CSADTQGAGLANYGYTF. In DNA, the CDR3 is TGCAGCGCCGATACACAGGGGGCTGGGCTAGCTAACTATGGCTACACCTTC.

The chain employs TRBV25-1 and TRBJ2-1; D ambiguous. CDR3 size: 12 residues. Trimming took 1 base from V and 8 from J, leaving 6 bases between them. The germline V gene has CDR1 MGHDK and CDR2 SYGVNS. CDR3 in DNA: TGTGCCAGCAGTGAATTGGCGGATGAGCAGTTCTTC. Residues: CASSELADEQFF.

This rearrangement joins TRBV29-1 to TRBJ1-1; the match to TRBD1 covers 7 bases. Trimming at V came to 7 bases and at J to 6 bases, leaving 5 bases not matched to a gene. The germline V gene encodes CDR1 SQVTM and CDR2 ANQGSEA. The CDR3 totals 11 residues. For the CDR3, the DNA is TGCAGCGCCGACAGGGCTGCTGAAGCTTTCTTT. Its translation is CSADRAAEAFF.

The chain couples TRBV20-1 to TRBJ2-6; D remains ambiguous. The V gene lost 6 bases and the J gene lost 2 bases, with 11 bases spanning the gap. Germline assignment: CDR1 DFQATT and CDR2 SNEGSKA (reference sequence). The length of the CDR3 is 14 residues. CDR3 coding DNA: TGCAGTGCCAGACCCCGGGCTGGGGCCAACGTCCTGACTTTC. Translated: CSARPRAGANVLTF.

This CDR3 reads CASSLVSLGDTQYF. In nucleotides, the CDR3 is TGTGCCAGCAGTTTGGTCTCCCTGGGGGATACGCAGTATTTT. This chain connects TRBV12-3 or TRBV12-4 to TRBJ2-3; no firm D call. The CDR3 is 14 residues long. Trimming left V 3 bases short and J 6 bases short, with 13 bases between.

This sequence joins TRBV2 and TRBJ2-7; no clear D. Germline CDR1 is SNHLY and CDR2 is FYNNEI. There are 14 residues in the CDR3. V lost 7 bases and J lost 0, with 13 bases in between. For the CDR3, the DNA is TGTGCCAGCAAGGTGACGGGTGGCTCCTACGAGCAGTACTTC. Amino acids: CASKVTGGSYEQYF.

V is TRBV20-1 and J is TRBJ2-7, with 9 bases lining up with TRBD1. CDR1 is DFQATT, CDR2 SNEGSKA, per germline (reference sequence). Trimming at V came to 0 bases and at J to 4 bases, leaving 7 bases not matched to a gene. CDR3 length: 15 residues. The CDR3 sequence is CSARDRDRGVYEQYF. CDR3 sequence (DNA): TGCAGTGCTAGAGACCGAGACAGGGGGGTTTACGAGCAGTACTTC.

The rearrangement joins TRBV6-5 to TRBJ2-1, with D possibly matching TRBD1 (5 bases). This CDR3 contains 14 residues. CDR1 MNHEY and CDR2 SVGAGI come from the germline V gene. With 0 bases removed from V and 8 bases from J, the gap between germline ends came to 11 bases. As DNA, the CDR3 is TGTGCCAGCAGTTACTCGTCAGGGATCGATGAGCAGTTCTTC. Residues: CASSYSSGIDEQFF.

A few counts support this clonotype. The rearrangement links TRBV18 to TRBJ1-5; possible D gene TRBD1, 6 bases. Germline assignment: CDR1 KGHSH and CDR2 LQKENI. The CDR3 sequence is 17 residues long. V lost 3 bases, J lost 6 bases, and 21 bases lay in between. CDR3 residues: CASSPAGGARSGQPQHF. CDR3 DNA sequence: TGTGCCAGCTCACCGGCGGGGGGGGCGCGCTCTGGTCAGCCCCAGCATTTT.

In this sample, this clonotype turned up many times. DNA of the CDR3: TGCAGCGTTGACCTGGGGACTGAAGCTTTCTTT. Protein product: CSVDLGTEAFF. The chain carries TRBV29-1 and TRBJ1-1; D not resolved. The germline V gene encodes CDR1 SQVTM and CDR2 ANQGSEA. The CDR3 consists of 11 residues. V was cut by 3 bases and J by 5 bases, with 7 bases left in between.

V usage is TRBV30 and J usage is TRBJ1-1; D gene uncertain. Trimming stripped 0 bases from V and 1 base from J, with 6 bases between. Germline values: CDR1 GTSNPN, CDR2 SVGIG (reference sequence). The CDR3 is made up of 13 amino acids. In nucleotides, the CDR3 is TGTGCCTGGAGTGTAGCTCGGAACACTGAAGCTTTCTTT. Translation: CAWSVARNTEAFF.

This clonotype appeared a few times. The chain has TRBV7-9 and TRBJ1-2; TRBD1 agrees at 8 bases. The CDR3 loop spans 15 amino acids. The germline gives CDR1 SEHNR, CDR2 FQNEAQ (reference sequence). With 5 bases clipped from V and 2 bases from J, the junction kept 7 bases outside the gene matches. The CDR3 coding sequence is TGTGCCAGCAGCCTGCAGACAGGGGCAAACTATGGCTACACCTTC. It yields the protein CASSLQTGANYGYTF.

The gene calls are TRBV20-1 and TRBJ2-3; possible D gene TRBD1, 6 bases. Trimming cost V 0 bases and J 6 bases, with 16 bases left between them. The CDR3 spans 15 residues. Germline V gene data show CDR1 as DFQATT and CDR2 as SNEGSKA (reference sequence). The CDR3 sequence is CSARDWGPSPDTQYF. As DNA, the CDR3 is TGCAGTGCTAGAGACTGGGGGCCTAGTCCGGATACGCAGTATTTT.

This clonotype was observed a few times. The chain couples TRBV6-1 to TRBJ1-1, with 11 bases aligning to TRBD1. This CDR3 is 13 amino acids long. Germline V gene lookup returns CDR1 MNHNS and CDR2 SASEGT. Germline trimming cut 11 bases from V and 0 bases from J; bases unmatched to any gene: 2. The CDR3 sequence is CAGQGALNTEAFF. The CDR3 nucleotides are TGTGCCGGACAGGGGGCTTTGAACACTGAAGCTTTCTTT.

The V gene is TRBV27, the J gene TRBJ1-2; D uncertain. CDR1 MNHEY and CDR2 SMNVEV come from the germline V gene (reference sequence). The CDR3 length is 12 residues. V was trimmed by 8 bases and J by 3 bases, leaving 10 bases between them. CDR3 DNA: TGTGCCAGCCGGGAGGAAGACTATGGCTACACCTTC. As protein: CASREEDYGYTF.

The CDR3 DNA sequence: TGTGCCATCAGTGAAGGAGGAAGCGGGGGGCATCCGGGTACCGGGGAGCTGTTTTTT. Residues: CAISEGGSGGHPGTGELFF. The chain recombines TRBV10-3 with TRBJ2-2, with 9 bases matching TRBD2. Germline lookup yields CDR1 ENHRY and CDR2 SYGVKD. The ends lost 3 bases at V and 5 bases at J; junction bases unmatched: 16. The CDR3 length is 19 residues.

This clonotype was found a few times. The rearrangement joins TRBV7-8 to TRBJ2-2; TRBD2 agrees at 7 bases. The germline gives CDR1 SGHVS, CDR2 FQNEAQ. The CDR3 sequence is 17 residues long. J gave up 7 bases and V 0 bases, and 11 bases lay outside the gene matches. The DNA for the CDR3 is TGTGCCAGCAGCTTAGCGCTAGTGACTGGCGGGGGCGGGGAGCTGTTTTTT. Its translation is CASSLALVTGGGGELFF.

The V gene is TRBV24-1, the J gene TRBJ2-1; 7 nucleotides match TRBD1. The trim removed 3 bases at V and 4 bases at J, leaving 8 bases unmatched. There are 16 residues in the CDR3. Germline lookup yields CDR1 KGHDR and CDR2 SFDVKD. CDR3 residues: CATSDRTGRLYNEQFF. In DNA, the CDR3 is TGTGCCACCAGTGATCGGACAGGACGGCTTTACAATGAGCAGTTCTTC.

This clonotype was counted a few times. J is TRBJ2-7 and V is TRBV20-1, with D maybe TRBD2 (5 bases). V dropped 4 bases and J dropped 0 bases, with 10 bases sitting between them. The germline CDR1 and CDR2 sequences are DFQATT and SNEGSKA (reference sequence). The CDR3 sequence is 13 residues long. DNA for the CDR3: TGCAGTGCTATGAGGGCGATCTCCTACGAGCAGTACTTC. It encodes CSAMRAISYEQYF.

The chain's CDR3 is CSVAGTSGPDPILFF. In DNA, the CDR3 is TGCAGCGTCGCCGGGACTAGCGGCCCGGATCCTATTCTGTTCTTC. The rearrangement links TRBV29-1 to TRBJ2-1; 11 bases align to TRBD2. Germline-derived CDR1 and CDR2 are SQVTM and ANQGSEA. Trimming took 6 bases from V and 15 from J; bases not matched to a gene: 19. The CDR3 is 15 amino acids.

The rearrangement links TRBV11-2 to TRBJ2-3; D is uncertain. This CDR3 region has 17 residues. Between the trimmed V and J ends, which lost 5 bases and 4 bases, there was a span of 22 bases. Germline V CDR1 and CDR2: SGHAT, FQNNGV. The CDR3 DNA reads TGTGCCAGCAGCCAACCGACTGGCCTGCGATGGGCAGATACGCAGTATTTT. Protein product: CASSQPTGLRWADTQYF.

In its sample, this clonotype was seen a few times. V gene TRBV7-9 combines with J gene TRBJ2-3; perhaps TRBD2 as D (6 bases). Germline CDR1 SEHNR, CDR2 FQNEAQ (reference sequence). Trimming took off 2 bases at V and 5 bases at J, with 8 bases between the two ends. The CDR3 has 13 amino acids. The CDR3 nucleotides are TGTGCCAGCAGCTTATGGGAGGAAGATACGCAGTATTTT. Translated: CASSLWEEDTQYF.

There are a few counts of this clonotype. The CDR3 nucleotides are TGCGCCAGCAGCCCCGGGGCGATCGCTGGAAACACCATATATTTT. This translates into CASSPGAIAGNTIYF. V gene TRBV5-1 combines with J gene TRBJ1-3; possibly TRBD1 for D (5 bases). The CDR3 is made up of 15 amino acids. V lost 4 bases and J lost 2, with 13 bases in between. The germline V gene has CDR1 SGHRS and CDR2 YFSETQ.

This clonotype has only a few counts. The chain employs TRBV15 and TRBJ2-1; D is perhaps TRBD2 (5 bases). Germline V gene data show CDR1 as LNHNV and CDR2 as YYDKDF (reference sequence). This CDR3 has 16 residues. Trimming took off 2 bases at V and 8 bases at J, with 19 bases between the two ends. CDR3 sequence: CATSRKGRSGQDEQFF. The CDR3 DNA reads as TGTGCCACCAGCAGAAAAGGACGGAGCGGTCAGGATGAGCAGTTCTTC.

The chain carries TRBV5-1 and TRBJ2-7; a possible D gene is TRBD2 (6 bases). V lost 0 bases, J lost 2 bases, and 12 bases lay in between. Per germline, CDR1 SGHRS and CDR2 YFSETQ. The CDR3 has 15 residues. CDR3 sequence (DNA): TGCGCCAGCAGCTTGGGGTGGGGGGATACCTACGAGCAGTACTTC. It is translated as CASSLGWGDTYEQYF.

The table lists this clonotype with a few counts. The genes are TRBV7-6 and TRBJ1-1, with D unresolved. Germline CDR1 and CDR2: SGHVS and FNYEAQ. This CDR3 has 13 amino acids. V was shortened by 4 bases and J by 5 bases, with 11 bases between the two germline ends. The CDR3 region is CASSSPTGTEAFF. The CDR3 DNA sequence: TGTGCCAGCAGCTCCCCCACGGGGACTGAAGCTTTCTTT.

This clonotype was counted between two and nine times. The V call is TRBV30, the J call TRBJ2-1; possibly TRBD1 or TRBD2 for D (5 bases each). The CDR3 has 14 amino acids. Trimming pared 4 bases from V and 0 bases from J, leaving 10 bases between. The germline CDR1 and CDR2 sequences are GTSNPN and SVGIG (reference sequence). CDR3 sequence (DNA): TGTGCCTGGATGGCAGGGAGCTCCTACAATGAGCAGTTCTTC. Amino acid sequence: CAWMAGSSYNEQFF.

The genes are TRBV5-1 and TRBJ2-1; 10 nucleotides line up with TRBD2. Losses at the gene ends were 0 bases for V and 8 bases for J; bases not matched to a gene: 5. The CDR3 totals 15 residues. Germline CDR1 is SGHRS and CDR2 is YFSETQ. The CDR3 region is CASSLALAGVHEQFF. The CDR3, as DNA: TGCGCCAGCAGCTTGGCGCTAGCGGGAGTCCATGAGCAGTTCTTC.

This chain connects TRBV5-1 to TRBJ2-2; D unresolved. CDR3 length: 19 residues. Germline V gene data show CDR1 as SGHRS and CDR2 as YFSETQ. Trimming took 4 bases from V and 2 from J, leaving 24 bases between them. The CDR3 sequence is CASSLTPPSSTYNTGELFF. In nucleotides, the CDR3 is TGCGCCAGCAGCCTAACCCCCCCAAGCTCAACCTATAACACCGGGGAGCTGTTTTTT.